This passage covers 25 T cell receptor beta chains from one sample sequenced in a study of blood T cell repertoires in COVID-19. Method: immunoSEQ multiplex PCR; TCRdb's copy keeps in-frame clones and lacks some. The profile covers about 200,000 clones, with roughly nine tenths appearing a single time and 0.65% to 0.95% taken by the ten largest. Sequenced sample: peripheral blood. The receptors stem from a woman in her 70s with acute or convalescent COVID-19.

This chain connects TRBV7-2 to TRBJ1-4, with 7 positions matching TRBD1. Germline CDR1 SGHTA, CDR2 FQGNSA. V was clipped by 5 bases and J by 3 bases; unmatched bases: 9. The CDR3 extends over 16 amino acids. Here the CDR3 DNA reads TGTGCCAGCAGCAGATGGGACAGCCGGTCTAATGAAAAACTGTTTTTT. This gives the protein CASSRWDSRSNEKLFF.

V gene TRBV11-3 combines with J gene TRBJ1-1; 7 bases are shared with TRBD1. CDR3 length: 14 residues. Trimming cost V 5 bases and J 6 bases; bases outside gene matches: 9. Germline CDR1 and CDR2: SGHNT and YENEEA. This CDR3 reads CASSPRTGEAEAFF. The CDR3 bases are TGTGCCAGCAGCCCTCGGACAGGCGAGGCTGAAGCTTTCTTT.

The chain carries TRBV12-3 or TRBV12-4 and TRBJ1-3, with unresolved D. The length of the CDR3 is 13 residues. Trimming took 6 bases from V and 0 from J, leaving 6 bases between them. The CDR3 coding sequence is TGTGCCAGCAGAATATACTCTGGAAACACCATATATTTT. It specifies CASRIYSGNTIYF.

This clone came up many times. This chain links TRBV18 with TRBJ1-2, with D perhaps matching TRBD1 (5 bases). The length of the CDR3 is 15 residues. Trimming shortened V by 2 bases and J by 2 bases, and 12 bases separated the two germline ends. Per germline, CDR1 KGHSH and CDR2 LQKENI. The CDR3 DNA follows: TGTGCCAGCTCACCAAGGAAGGCAGGGAACTATGGCTACACCTTC. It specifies CASSPRKAGNYGYTF.

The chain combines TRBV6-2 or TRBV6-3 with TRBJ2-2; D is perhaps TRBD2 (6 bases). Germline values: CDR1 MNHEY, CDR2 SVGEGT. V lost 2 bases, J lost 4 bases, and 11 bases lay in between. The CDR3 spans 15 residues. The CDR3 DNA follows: TGTGCCAGCAGTTACGCGGGATGGGGCACCGGGGAGCTGTTTTTT. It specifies CASSYAGWGTGELFF.

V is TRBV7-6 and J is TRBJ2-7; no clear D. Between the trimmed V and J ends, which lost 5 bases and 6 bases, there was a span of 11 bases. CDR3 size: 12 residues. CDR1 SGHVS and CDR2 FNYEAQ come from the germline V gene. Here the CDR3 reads CASSPAPGEQYF. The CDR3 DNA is TGTGCCAGCAGCCCCGCCCCAGGCGAGCAGTACTTC.

The CDR3 spells CASSDASYTKNIQYF. CDR3 DNA: TGTGCCAGCAGTGACGCTAGTTATACCAAAAACATTCAGTACTTC. This sequence joins TRBV6-2 or TRBV6-3 and TRBJ2-4; D is unclear. V was shortened by 5 bases and J by 2 bases, with 13 bases between the two germline ends. The CDR3 consists of 15 residues. Germline V gene lookup returns CDR1 MNHEY and CDR2 SVGEGT.

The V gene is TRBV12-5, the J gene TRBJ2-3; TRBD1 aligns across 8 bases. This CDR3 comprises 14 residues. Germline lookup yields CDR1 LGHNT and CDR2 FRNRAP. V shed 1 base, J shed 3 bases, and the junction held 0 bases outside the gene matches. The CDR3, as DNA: TGTGCTAGTGGTTTGGACAGGGGGACAGATACGCAGTATTTT. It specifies CASGLDRGTDTQYF.

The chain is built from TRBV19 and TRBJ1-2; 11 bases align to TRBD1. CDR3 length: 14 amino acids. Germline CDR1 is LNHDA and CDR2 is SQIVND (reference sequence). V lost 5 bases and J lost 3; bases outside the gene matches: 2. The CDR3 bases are TGTGCCAGTAGTGGACAGGGGGCGTACTATGGCTACACCTTC. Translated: CASSGQGAYYGYTF.

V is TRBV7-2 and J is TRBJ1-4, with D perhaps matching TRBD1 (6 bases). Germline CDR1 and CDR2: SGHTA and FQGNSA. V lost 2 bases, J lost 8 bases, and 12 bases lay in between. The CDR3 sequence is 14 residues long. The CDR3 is CASSLQGKREKLFF. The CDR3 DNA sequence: TGTGCCAGCAGCTTACAGGGGAAGCGGGAAAAACTGTTTTTT. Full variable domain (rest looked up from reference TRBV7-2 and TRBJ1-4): GAGVSQSPSNKVTEKGKDVELRCDPISGHTALYWYRQSLGQGLEFLIYFQGNSAPDKSGLPSDRFSAERTGGSVSTLTIQRTQQEDSAVYLCASSLQGKREKLFFGSGTQLSVL.

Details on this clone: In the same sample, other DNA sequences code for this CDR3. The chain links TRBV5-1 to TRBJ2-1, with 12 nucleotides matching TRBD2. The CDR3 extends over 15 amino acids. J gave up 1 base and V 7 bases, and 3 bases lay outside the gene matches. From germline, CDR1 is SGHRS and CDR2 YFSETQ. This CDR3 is CASSGLAGSYNEQFF. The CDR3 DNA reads TGCGCCAGCTCTGGACTAGCGGGGTCCTACAATGAGCAGTTCTTC.

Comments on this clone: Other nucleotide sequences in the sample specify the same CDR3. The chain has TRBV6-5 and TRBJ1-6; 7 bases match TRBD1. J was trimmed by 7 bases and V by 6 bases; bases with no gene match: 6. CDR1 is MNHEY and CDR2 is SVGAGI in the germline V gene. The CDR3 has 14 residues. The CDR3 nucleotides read TGTGCCAGCAGCAGGGGACAGAAAAATTCACCCCTCCACTTT. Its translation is CASSRGQKNSPLHF.

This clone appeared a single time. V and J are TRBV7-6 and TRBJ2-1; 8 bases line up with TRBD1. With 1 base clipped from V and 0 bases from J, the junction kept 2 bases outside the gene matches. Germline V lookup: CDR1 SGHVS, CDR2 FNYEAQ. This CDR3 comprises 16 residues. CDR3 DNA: TGTGCCAGCAGCTTAGGTACAGGGGGCTCCTACAATGAGCAGTTCTTC. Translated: CASSLGTGGSYNEQFF.

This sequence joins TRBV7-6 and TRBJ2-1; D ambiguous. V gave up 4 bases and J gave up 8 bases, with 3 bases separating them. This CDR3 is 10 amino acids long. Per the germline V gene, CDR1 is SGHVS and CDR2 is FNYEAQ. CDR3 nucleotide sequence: TGTGCCAGCAGCTCCTATGAGCAGTTCTTC. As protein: CASSSYEQFF.

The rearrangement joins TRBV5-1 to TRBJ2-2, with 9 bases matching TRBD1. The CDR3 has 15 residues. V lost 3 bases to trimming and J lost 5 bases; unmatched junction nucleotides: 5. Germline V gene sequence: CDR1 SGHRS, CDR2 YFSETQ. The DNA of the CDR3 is TGCGCCAGCAGCTATATGACAGGGGGGACCGGGGAGCTGTTTTTT. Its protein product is CASSYMTGGTGELFF. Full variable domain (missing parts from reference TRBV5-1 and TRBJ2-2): KAGVTQTPRYLIKTRGQQVTLSCSPISGHRSVSWYQQTPGQGLQFLFEYFSETQRNKGNFPGRFSGRQFSNSRSEMNVSTLELGDSALYLCASSYMTGGTGELFFGEGSRLTVL.

The CDR3 sequence is CASSNGGLQETQYF. Written as DNA, the CDR3 is TGTGCCAGTAGTAATGGCGGGCTGCAAGAGACCCAGTACTTC. This sequence joins TRBV19 and TRBJ2-5, with D perhaps TRBD2 (5 bases). The CDR3 is 14 residues long. Between the trimmed V and J ends, which lost 4 bases and 2 bases, there was a span of 11 bases. Germline assignment: CDR1 LNHDA and CDR2 SQIVND (reference sequence).

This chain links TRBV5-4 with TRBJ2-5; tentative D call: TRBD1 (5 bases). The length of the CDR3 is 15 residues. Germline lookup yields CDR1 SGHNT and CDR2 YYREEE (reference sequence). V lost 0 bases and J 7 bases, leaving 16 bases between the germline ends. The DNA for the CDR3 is TGTGCCAGCAGCTTGGTTTGGGCAGGGTTAGGGACCCAGTACTTC. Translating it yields CASSLVWAGLGTQYF.

The CDR3 reads CASSRDTKNIQYF. The CDR3 DNA is TGCGCCAGCTCCCGGGACACCAAAAACATTCAGTACTTC. V usage is TRBV5-1 and J usage is TRBJ2-4, with a weak D call TRBD1 (6 bases). The CDR3 runs to 13 residues. Trimming pared 7 bases from V and 2 bases from J, leaving 10 bases between. CDR1 is SGHRS, CDR2 YFSETQ, per germline.

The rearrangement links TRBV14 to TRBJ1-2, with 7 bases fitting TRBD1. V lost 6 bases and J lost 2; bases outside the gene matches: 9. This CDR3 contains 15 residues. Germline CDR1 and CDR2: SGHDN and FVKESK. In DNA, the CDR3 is TGTGCCAGCAGTCTGGGACAGATATACAACTATGGCTACACCTTC. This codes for CASSLGQIYNYGYTF.

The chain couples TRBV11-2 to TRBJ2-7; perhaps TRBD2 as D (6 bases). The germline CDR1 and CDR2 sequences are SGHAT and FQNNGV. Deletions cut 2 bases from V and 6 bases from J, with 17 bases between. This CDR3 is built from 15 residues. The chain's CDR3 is CASSLMNRGTGEQYF. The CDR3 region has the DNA TGTGCCAGCAGCTTAATGAATCGGGGGACGGGCGAGCAGTACTTC. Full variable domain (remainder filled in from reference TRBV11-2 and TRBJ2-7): EAGVAQSPRYKIIEKRQSVAFWCNPISGHATLYWYQQILGQGPKLLIQFQNNGVVDDSQLPKDRFSAERLKGVDSTLKIQPAKLEDSAVYLCASSLMNRGTGEQYFGPGTRLTVT.

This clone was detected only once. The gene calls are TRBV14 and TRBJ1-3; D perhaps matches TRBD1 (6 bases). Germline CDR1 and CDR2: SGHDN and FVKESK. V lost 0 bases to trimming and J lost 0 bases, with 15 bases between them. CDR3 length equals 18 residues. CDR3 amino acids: CASSQDLGGLGSGNTIYF. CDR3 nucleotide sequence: TGTGCCAGCAGCCAAGATCTGGGGGGGCTAGGCTCTGGAAACACCATATATTTT. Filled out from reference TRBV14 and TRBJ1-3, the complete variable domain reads EAGVTQFPSHSVIEKGQTVTLRCDPISGHDNLYWYRRVMGKEIKFLLHFVKESKQDESGMPNNRFLAERTGGTYSTLKVQPAELEDSGVYFCASSQDLGGLGSGNTIYFGEGSWLTVV.

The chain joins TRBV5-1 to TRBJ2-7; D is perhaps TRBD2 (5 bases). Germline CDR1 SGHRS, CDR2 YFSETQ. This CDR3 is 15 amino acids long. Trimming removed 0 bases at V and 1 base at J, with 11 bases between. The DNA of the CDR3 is TGCGCCAGCAGCTTGGGGGCAGGACTTTCCTACGAGCAGTACTTC. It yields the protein CASSLGAGLSYEQYF.

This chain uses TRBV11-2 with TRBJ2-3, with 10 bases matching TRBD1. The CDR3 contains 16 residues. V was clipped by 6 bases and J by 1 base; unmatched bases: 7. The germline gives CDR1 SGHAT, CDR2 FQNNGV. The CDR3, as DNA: TGTGCCAGCAGACGCGGGACAGGGGTCCGCACAGATACGCAGTATTTT. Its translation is CASRRGTGVRTDTQYF.

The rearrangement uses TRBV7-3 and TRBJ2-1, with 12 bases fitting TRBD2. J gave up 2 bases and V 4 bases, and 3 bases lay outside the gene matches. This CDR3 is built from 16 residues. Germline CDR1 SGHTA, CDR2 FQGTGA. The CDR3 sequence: CASSSLAGGPYNEQFF. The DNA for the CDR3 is TGTGCCAGCAGCTCACTAGCGGGAGGTCCCTACAATGAGCAGTTCTTC.

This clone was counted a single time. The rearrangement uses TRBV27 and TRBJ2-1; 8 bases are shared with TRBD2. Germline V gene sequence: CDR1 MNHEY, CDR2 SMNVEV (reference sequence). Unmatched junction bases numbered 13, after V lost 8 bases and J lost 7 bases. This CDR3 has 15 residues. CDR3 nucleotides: TGTGCCAGCTCTCGACAGAATCGGGGGGGGAATGAGCAGTTCTTC. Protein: CASSRQNRGGNEQFF.